This TCR beta chain stems from a study of blood T cell repertoires in COVID-19. Study overall: The samples span acute and convalescent COVID-19 from the United States, Italy and Spain. T cells, B-cell-depleted T cells, or PBMCs provided the cDNA or gDNA that served as material.

Living in 24 US areas, the participants were between about 18 and 95 years of age. Germline V gives CDR1 SGHVS, CDR2 FNYEAQ. The CDR3 is made up of 14 amino acids. The ends were cut back, 3 bases at V and 0 bases at J, with 8 bases in the middle. As concerns this clone: The sample contains more than one DNA sequence encoding this CDR3.

Under the authors' procedure: Amplification from reference gene primers served as the basis for estimated nucleated cell counts. Produced via immunoSEQ multiplex PCR; TCRdb's table is partial and in-frame only. For V, J and clone size, that table is used; D and trimming come from the DNA. The sample holds about 200,000 clones, roughly 84% seen once. This chain uses TRBV7-6 with TRBJ1-1; tentatively, D is TRBD1 (5 bases). The receptor comes from a woman in her 30s who had been exposed to COVID-19. Sequenced sample: PBMCs or T cells enriched from blood (not recorded which). The CDR3 sequence: CASSLGGVNTEAFF. CDR3 DNA sequence: TGTGCCAGCAGCTTGGGAGGGGTGAACACTGAAGCTTTCTTT.